These 32 T cell receptor beta chains originate from one sample sequenced in a study of blood T cell repertoires in COVID-19 (dated by TCRdb to the early 2020s). Library creation used the immunoSEQ multiplex PCR assay. Imported from immuneACCESS, the table was reduced by TCRdb to in-frame sequences with V and J called. These copies leave out some clones; in studies compared against another copy, an unresolved V gene accounts for under half, and the cause of the remainder is not known. This sample comprises some 98,000 clones, roughly 88% of them detected only once. The ten largest clones take up approximately 25% of the sample. The specimen was peripheral blood. These TCRs come from a man aged 55-75 years with acute or convalescent COVID-19.

A few counts support this clone. V and J are TRBV5-1 and TRBJ2-5, with a tentative D call TRBD1 (6 bases). There are 14 residues in the CDR3. Germline V lookup: CDR1 SGHRS, CDR2 YFSETQ. Trimming shortened V by 2 bases and J by 2 bases, and 10 bases separated the two germline ends. The CDR3 DNA reads TGCGCCAGCAGCTTACAGGGACCTCAAGAGACCCAGTACTTC. This gives the protein CASSLQGPQETQYF.

The count of this clone is one. The chain employs TRBV14 and TRBJ2-3, with 9 bases fitting TRBD1. V was clipped by 1 base and J by 5 bases; unmatched bases: 7. CDR3 length: 16 residues. Looked up from germline, CDR1 is SGHDN and CDR2 is FVKESK. The CDR3 DNA reads as TGTGCCAGCAGCCAAGGAGGGACAGGGAGTAAAGATACGCAGTATTTT. It is translated as CASSQGGTGSKDTQYF.

The sample holds one count of this clone. This sequence joins TRBV6-8 and TRBJ2-7, with TRBD2 matching 7 bases. V trimming: 6 bases; J trimming: 7 bases; junction bases outside the gene matches: 12. Germline V gene data show CDR1 as MNHGY and CDR2 as SAAAGT. This CDR3 spans 14 amino acids. The CDR3 is CASRVFTSAGEQYV. In DNA, the CDR3 is TGTGCCAGCAGGGTCTTTACTAGCGCGGGGGAGCAGTACGTC.

The gene calls are TRBV4-2 and TRBJ2-1; 10 bases line up with TRBD1. The junction had 3 bases not matched to a gene; V was cut back by 1 base and J by 0 bases. CDR1 is LGHNA and CDR2 is YNFKEQ in the germline V gene. This CDR3 is 17 amino acids long. The CDR3 loop is CASSQGGTGDSYNEQFF. Written as DNA, the CDR3 is TGTGCCAGCAGCCAAGGGGGGACAGGGGACTCCTACAATGAGCAGTTCTTC.

The chain links TRBV7-2 to TRBJ1-3; 9 nucleotides line up with TRBD1. V gave up 5 bases and J gave up 4 bases; unmatched junction bases: 9. From germline, CDR1 is SGHTA and CDR2 FQGNSA. The CDR3 totals 16 residues. The CDR3 is CASSPSRDRAGNTIYF. The CDR3 DNA sequence: TGTGCCAGCAGCCCGTCCCGGGACAGGGCCGGAAACACCATATATTTT.

This clone was picked up a small number of times. This chain connects TRBV29-1 to TRBJ2-7; D not resolved. CDR1 is SQVTM and CDR2 is ANQGSEA in the germline V gene. CDR3 length: 13 amino acids. V was shortened by 5 bases and J by 0 bases, with 11 bases between the two germline ends. The CDR3 DNA is TGCAGCGTTCAGCGCGGATCCTCCTACGAGCAGTACTTC. Translated, it gives CSVQRGSSYEQYF.

This chain joins TRBV6-5 and TRBJ1-6; D may be TRBD1 (6 bases). The CDR3 covers 14 residues. Germline V lookup: CDR1 MNHEY, CDR2 SVGAGI. Trimming pared 7 bases from V and 9 bases from J, leaving 16 bases between. The CDR3 DNA reads as TGTGCCAGCACCCAGGACAGAGGAATTTCACCCCTCCACTTT. Its protein is CASTQDRGISPLHF.

The chain combines TRBV5-1 with TRBJ1-4, with 8 bases that match TRBD1. CDR1 is SGHRS and CDR2 is YFSETQ in the germline V gene. Germline trimming cut 4 bases from V and 4 bases from J; bases unmatched to any gene: 6. The CDR3 contains 15 residues. The CDR3 sequence is CASSLDRGSNEKLFF. CDR3 in DNA: TGCGCCAGCAGCCTAGACAGGGGCAGTAATGAAAAACTGTTTTTT.

The V gene is TRBV6-6, the J gene TRBJ2-7; 7 bases map to TRBD1. Germline CDR1 MNHNY, CDR2 SVGAGI (reference sequence). The CDR3 loop spans 12 amino acids. V was pared by 2 bases and J by 6 bases, with 1 base of the junction left unmatched. This chain's CDR3 is CASSYRGREQYV. DNA of the CDR3: TGTGCCAGCAGTTACAGGGGGCGCGAGCAGTACGTC.

J is TRBJ1-4 and V is TRBV28; TRBD1 is a possible D gene (6 bases). The CDR3 contains 14 residues. Germline V gene data show CDR1 as MDHEN and CDR2 as SYDVKM. Trimming stripped 7 bases from V and 8 bases from J, with 17 bases between. The CDR3 reads CASNLQGGYEKLFF. The CDR3 coding sequence is TGTGCCAGCAACTTACAGGGAGGGTACGAAAAACTGTTTTTT.

The chain links TRBV7-2 to TRBJ2-6; D may be TRBD1 (5 bases). This CDR3 spans 15 amino acids. V dropped 5 bases and J dropped 0 bases, with 8 bases sitting between them. Germline V gene data show CDR1 as SGHTA and CDR2 as FQGNSA. CDR3 sequence: CASSIDSSGANVLTF. Written as DNA, the CDR3 is TGTGCCAGCAGCATAGACAGCTCTGGGGCCAACGTCCTGACTTTC.

This clone was detected only once. The chain combines TRBV5-8 with TRBJ2-3; 7 nucleotides align to TRBD1. Germline V gene sequence: CDR1 SGHTS, CDR2 YDEGEE. After removal of 6 bases from V and 2 bases from J, the junction contained 9 bases not matched to a gene. The CDR3 runs to 15 residues. The CDR3 protein is CASIRQGLPTDTQYF. The CDR3 coding sequence is TGTGCCAGCATTAGACAGGGTTTACCCACAGATACGCAGTATTTT.

V gene TRBV18 combines with J gene TRBJ1-5, with TRBD1 identical over 8 bases. The CDR3 runs 14 residues. Per germline, CDR1 KGHSH and CDR2 LQKENI. Trimming removed 4 bases from V and 7 bases from J; junction bases left unmatched: 6. CDR3 loop: CASSRGQEVQPQHF. DNA of the CDR3: TGTGCCAGCTCACGGGGACAGGAGGTCCAGCCCCAGCATTTT.

This clone was detected only a few times. This chain joins TRBV6-5 and TRBJ1-1; possible D gene TRBD1, 6 bases. V was shortened by 8 bases and J by 11 bases, with 18 bases between the two germline ends. The CDR3 sequence is 12 residues long. Germline V CDR1 and CDR2: MNHEY, SVGAGI. CDR3: CASLNQGLDAFF. The CDR3, as DNA: TGTGCCAGCCTTAATCAGGGGCTGGACGCTTTCTTT.

This clone was recorded only once. The V call is TRBV10-3, the J call TRBJ2-7; TRBD1 agrees at 8 bases. Germline V CDR1 and CDR2: ENHRY, SYGVKD. This CDR3 contains 15 residues. V lost 3 bases, J lost 3 bases, and 7 bases stayed unmatched. CDR3 sequence reads: CAISDPRQGIYEQYV. CDR3 coding DNA: TGTGCCATCAGTGACCCCAGACAGGGGATCTACGAGCAGTACGTC.

This clone has just one count. This chain connects TRBV29-1 to TRBJ2-1; 7 bases agree with TRBD2. CDR1 is SQVTM and CDR2 is ANQGSEA in the germline V gene. J lost 9 bases, V lost 4 bases, and 9 bases had no gene match. This CDR3 spans 13 amino acids. The CDR3 is CSVVRDTGGEQFF. In DNA form, the CDR3 reads TGCAGCGTTGTCAGGGATACGGGGGGTGAGCAGTTCTTC.

In its sample, this clone was seen once. This chain joins TRBV5-1 and TRBJ2-1, with a possible D match to TRBD1 (6 bases). Germline CDR1 SGHRS, CDR2 YFSETQ. Trimming removed 1 base from V and 8 bases from J, with 16 bases in between. The CDR3 is 15 amino acids. The CDR3, as DNA: TGCGCCAGCAGCTTGCAGGGGCCCACGATCGATGAGCAGTTCTTC. Its protein product is CASSLQGPTIDEQFF. Using reference TRBV5-1 and TRBJ2-1 for the parts outside the CDR3, the full variable domain is KAGVTQTPRYLIKTRGQQVTLSCSPISGHRSVSWYQQTPGQGLQFLFEYFSETQRNKGNFPGRFSGRQFSNSRSEMNVSTLELGDSALYLCASSLQGPTIDEQFFGPGTRLTVL.

About this clone: One end of the junction fails to match germline, which may point to a read error. This sequence joins TRBV28 and TRBJ1-6, with a weak D call TRBD1 (6 bases). Germline V gene lookup returns CDR1 MDHEN and CDR2 SYDVKM. CDR3 length: 16 residues. DNA of the CDR3: TGTACCAGCAGTTCACAGGGAAGCAAACTCAATTCACCCCTCCACTTT. As protein: CTSSSQGSKLNSPLHF.

CDR3 loop: CASSLRAGESYNEQFF. The CDR3 DNA reads TGTGCCAGCAGCCTCAGAGCGGGGGAGTCCTACAATGAGCAGTTCTTC. The chain is built from TRBV7-2 and TRBJ2-1, with 8 bases matching TRBD2. The CDR3 contains 16 residues. With V trimmed by 5 bases and J by 1 base, 7 bases remained unmatched. Germline CDR1 and CDR2: SGHTA and FQGNSA.

The V gene is TRBV7-9, the J gene TRBJ1-4, with 8 bases aligning to TRBD1. V shed 3 bases, J shed 7 bases, and the junction held 7 bases outside the gene matches. The germline V gene has CDR1 SEHNR and CDR2 FQNEAQ (reference sequence). The CDR3 runs 15 residues. The CDR3, as DNA: TGTGCCAGCAGCTTGGACAGGGATGGTTTTGAAAAACTGTTTTTT. Translated: CASSLDRDGFEKLFF.

V usage is TRBV7-9 and J usage is TRBJ1-1, with a possible D match to TRBD1 (5 bases). Germline CDR1 is SEHNR and CDR2 is FQNEAQ (reference sequence). This CDR3 contains 15 residues. Deletions cut 7 bases from V and 1 base from J, with 16 bases between. CDR3 bases: TGTGCCAGCACCTACGATATAACAGGGAACACTGAAGCTTTCTTT. Its translation is CASTYDITGNTEAFF.

V usage is TRBV19 and J usage is TRBJ2-2, with TRBD1 matching 10 bases. This CDR3 contains 15 residues. V gave up 7 bases and J gave up 7 bases; unmatched junction bases: 9. Germline V gene sequence: CDR1 LNHDA, CDR2 SQIVND (reference sequence). The DNA of the CDR3 is TGTGCCAGTACCAACCGGGACAGGGGTCGCGGGGAGCTGTTTTTT. As protein: CASTNRDRGRGELFF.

This sequence joins TRBV7-9 and TRBJ1-3; 7 nucleotides match TRBD1. The V segment lost 5 bases and the J segment 3 bases; nucleotides outside the gene matches: 4. Germline V CDR1 and CDR2: SEHNR, FQNEAQ (reference sequence). This CDR3 is built from 14 residues. CDR3 sequence: CASSNRDSGNTIYF. Written as DNA, the CDR3 is TGTGCCAGCAGCAACCGGGACAGTGGAAACACCATATATTTT. Drawing the rest from reference TRBV7-9 and TRBJ1-3, the complete variable domain is DTGVSQNPRHKITKRGQNVTFRCDPISEHNRLYWYRQTLGQGPEFLTYFQNEAQLEKSRLLSDRFSAERPKGSFSTLEIQRTEQGDSAMYLCASSNRDSGNTIYFGEGSWLTVV.

The rearrangement uses TRBV3-1 (or the pseudogene TRBV3-2) and TRBJ1-2; 8 nucleotides agree with TRBD1. With V trimmed by 3 bases and J by 6 bases, 3 bases remained unmatched. The germline gives CDR1 LGHDT, CDR2 YNNKEL (reference sequence). CDR3 length: 13 residues. CDR3 amino acids: CASSQQGANGYTF. Written as DNA, the CDR3 is TGTGCCAGCAGCCAGCAGGGGGCGAATGGCTACACCTTC.

This rearrangement joins TRBV7-2 to TRBJ2-3; TRBD2 agrees at 9 bases. Trimming removed 3 bases from V and 6 bases from J; junction bases left unmatched: 7. CDR3 size: 15 residues. CDR1 is SGHTA, CDR2 FQGNSA, per germline. The CDR3 bases are TGTGCCAGCAGCTTCCAGCGGGGGGCCAGGGATACGCAGTATTTT. Translating gives CASSFQRGARDTQYF.

The V and J genes are TRBV2 and TRBJ2-2; 8 bases agree with TRBD1. Germline CDR1 reads SNHLY; CDR2 reads FYNNEI. CDR3 length: 15 residues. The V and J ends lost 4 bases and 6 bases, in that order; junction bases with no gene match: 7. Written as DNA, the CDR3 is TGTGCCAGCAGTGGAAGGGCAGGGGGCCCCGGGGAGCTGTTTTTT. Protein product: CASSGRAGGPGELFF.

A remark on this clone: A junction end diverges from the germline sequence, so it may reflect a read error. This chain connects TRBV7-2 to TRBJ2-1; 7 bases line up with TRBD2. The CDR3 is made up of 16 amino acids. Germline V lookup: CDR1 SGHTA, CDR2 FQGNSA. CDR3 protein: CASSLANGGGPNEQFF. CDR3 bases: TGTGCCAGCAGCCTAGCGAATGGCGGGGGACCCAATGAGCAGTTCTTC.

The chain couples TRBV19 to TRBJ1-1; a weak D match, TRBD1 (5 bases). The CDR3 loop spans 12 amino acids. Looked up from germline, CDR1 is LNHDA and CDR2 is SQIVND (reference sequence). The V gene lost 9 bases and the J gene lost 2 bases, with 10 bases spanning the gap. CDR3 sequence: CASYQGNTEAFF. In DNA form, the CDR3 reads TGTGCCAGCTATCAGGGAAACACTGAAGCTTTCTTT.

The chain is built from TRBV28 and TRBJ1-5, with TRBD1 as a possible D gene (5 bases). Germline lookup yields CDR1 MDHEN and CDR2 SYDVKM. This CDR3 spans 17 amino acids. V dropped 3 bases and J dropped 0 bases, with 15 bases sitting between them. CDR3 DNA sequence: TGTGCCAGCAGTTTTAGGTTTCGGGGGGATAGCAATCAGCCCCAGCATTTT. Protein product: CASSFRFRGDSNQPQHF.

The chain joins TRBV27 to TRBJ1-3; D not certain. V lost 4 bases, J lost 0 bases, and 7 bases lay in between. The CDR3 has 14 amino acids. Germline CDR1 and CDR2: MNHEY and SMNVEV (reference sequence). CDR3 loop: CASSSPYSGNTIYF. The CDR3 DNA is TGTGCCAGCAGTTCCCCCTACTCTGGAAACACCATATATTTT.

J is TRBJ1-5 and V is TRBV3-1 (or the pseudogene TRBV3-2), with D unclear. Trimming shortened V by 1 base and J by 0 bases, and 7 bases separated the two germline ends. This CDR3 contains 15 residues. Germline loops: CDR1 LGHDT, CDR2 YNNKEL (reference sequence). The CDR3 loop reads CASSQGSTSNQPQHF. CDR3 sequence (DNA): TGTGCCAGCAGCCAAGGGAGCACTAGCAATCAGCCCCAGCATTTT.

CDR3 nucleotide sequence: TGTGCCAGCAGCGACATCAGCACAGATACGCAGTATTTT. Protein: CASSDISTDTQYF. The chain employs TRBV2 and TRBJ2-3, with no clear D. The CDR3 has 13 amino acids. CDR1 is SNHLY and CDR2 is FYNNEI in the germline V gene. Trimming pared 6 bases from V and 0 bases from J, leaving 7 bases between. Looking up the rest from reference TRBV2 and TRBJ2-3 gives the full variable domain: EPEVTQTPSHQVTQMGQEVILRCVPISNHLYFYWYRQILGQKVEFLVSFYNNEISEKSEIFDDQFSVERPDGSNFTLKIRSTKLEDSAMYFCASSDISTDTQYFGPGTRLTVL.